These 4 T cell receptor beta chains were all obtained from the same sample, sequenced in a study of T cells after yellow fever vaccination. TCRdb independently ran MiXCR on the 5' RACE reads; one entry per CDR3 protein. There are around 300,000 distinct CDR3 sequences in the sample; about 4% occur only once, and 20% to 25% lies in the top ten. This material consisted of PBMCs, taken 5 days after the yellow fever booster vaccination. The source of these receptors is a man in his late teens or twenties who received the YFV17D yellow fever vaccine.

This clonotype has a handful of counts. CDR3 loop: CASSPRTNTEAFF. CDR3 bases: TGTGCCAGCAGCCCCAGGACGAACACTGAAGCTTTCTTT. J is TRBJ1-1 and V is TRBV7-9; D unclear. Germline lookup yields CDR1 SEHNR and CDR2 FQNEAQ (reference sequence). This CDR3 is built from 13 residues. The V gene lost 5 bases and the J gene lost 1 base, with 8 bases spanning the gap.

A few counts support this clonotype. The V gene is TRBV4-2, the J gene TRBJ1-1; no firm D call. This CDR3 is 14 amino acids long. The V and J ends lost 0 bases and 1 base respectively, with 6 bases between them. CDR1 and CDR2 from the germline V gene are LGHNA and YNFKEQ. The CDR3 DNA reads as TGTGCCAGCAGCCAAGATCCTAAGAACACTGAAGCTTTCTTT. Amino acid sequence: CASSQDPKNTEAFF.

This clonotype was recorded a few times. CDR3 sequence: CASSTTGRPVVSPLHF. DNA for the CDR3: TGTGCCAGCAGTACGACAGGGAGACCCGTTGTTTCACCCCTCCACTTT. The gene calls are TRBV6-1 and TRBJ1-6; 7 bases fit TRBD1. Germline values: CDR1 MNHNS, CDR2 SASEGT. The CDR3 length is 16 residues. V lost 5 bases, J lost 9 bases, and 13 bases stayed unmatched.

This clonotype occurred a few times. The V gene is TRBV7-6, the J gene TRBJ2-3, with 10 bases lining up with TRBD1. V was clipped by 6 bases and J by 6 bases; unmatched bases: 12. Germline assignment: CDR1 SGHVS and CDR2 FNYEAQ. The CDR3 covers 16 residues. DNA of the CDR3: TGTGCCAGCAGTTCTGAGACAGGGGGCCCCTCGGATACGCAGTATTTT. It codes for CASSSETGGPSDTQYF.